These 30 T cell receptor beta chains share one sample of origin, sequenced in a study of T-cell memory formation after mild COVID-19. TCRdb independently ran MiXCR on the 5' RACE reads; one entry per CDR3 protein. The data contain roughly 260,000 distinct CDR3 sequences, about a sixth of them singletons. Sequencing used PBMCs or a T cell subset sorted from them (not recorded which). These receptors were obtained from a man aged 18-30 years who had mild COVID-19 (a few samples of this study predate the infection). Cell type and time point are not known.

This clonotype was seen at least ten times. CDR3 nucleotides: TGTGCCAGCAGCGGGGACCCGGGAGCCGGGGAGCTGTTTTTT. Translating it yields CASSGDPGAGELFF. V gene TRBV7-3 combines with J gene TRBJ2-2; maybe TRBD2 (6 bases). V lost 5 bases, J lost 6 bases, and 13 bases lay in between. The CDR3 has 14 residues. From germline, CDR1 is SGHTA and CDR2 FQGTGA.

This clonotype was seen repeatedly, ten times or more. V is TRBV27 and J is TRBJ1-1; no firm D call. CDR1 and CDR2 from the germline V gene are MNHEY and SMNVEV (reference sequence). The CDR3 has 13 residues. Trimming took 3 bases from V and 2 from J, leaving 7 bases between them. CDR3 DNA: TGTGCCAGCAGTTTCGGGTCTAACACTGAAGCTTTCTTT. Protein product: CASSFGSNTEAFF.

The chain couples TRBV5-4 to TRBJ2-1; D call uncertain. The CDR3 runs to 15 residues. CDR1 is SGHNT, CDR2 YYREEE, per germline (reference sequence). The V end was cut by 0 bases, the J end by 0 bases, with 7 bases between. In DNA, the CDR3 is TGTGCCAGCAGCTTGGACTTACCCTCCTACAATGAGCAGTTCTTC. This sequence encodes CASSLDLPSYNEQFF.

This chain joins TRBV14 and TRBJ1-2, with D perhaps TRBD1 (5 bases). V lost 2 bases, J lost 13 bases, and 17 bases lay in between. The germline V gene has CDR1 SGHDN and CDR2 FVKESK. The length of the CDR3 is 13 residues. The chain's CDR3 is CASSQRTSGTLTF. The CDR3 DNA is TGTGCCAGCAGCCAAAGAACGTCAGGGACGCTCACCTTC.

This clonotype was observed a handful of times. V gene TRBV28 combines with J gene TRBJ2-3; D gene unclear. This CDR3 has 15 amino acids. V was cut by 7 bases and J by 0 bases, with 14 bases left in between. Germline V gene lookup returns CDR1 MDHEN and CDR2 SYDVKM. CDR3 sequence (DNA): TGTGCCAGCATCAACCCCCGGGTCAGCACAGATACGCAGTATTTT. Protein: CASINPRVSTDTQYF.

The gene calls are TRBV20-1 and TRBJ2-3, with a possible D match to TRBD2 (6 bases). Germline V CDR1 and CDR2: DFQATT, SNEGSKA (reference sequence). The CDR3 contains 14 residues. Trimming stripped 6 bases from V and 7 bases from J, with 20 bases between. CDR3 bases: TGCAGTGCCGCGGGGACGCCACTGGGGAATACGCAGTATTTT. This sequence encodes CSAAGTPLGNTQYF.

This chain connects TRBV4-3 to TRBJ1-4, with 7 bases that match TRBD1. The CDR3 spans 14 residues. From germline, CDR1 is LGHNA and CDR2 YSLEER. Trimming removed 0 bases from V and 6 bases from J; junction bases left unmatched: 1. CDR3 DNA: TGCGCCAGCAGCCAAGACAGGGGGTATGAAAAACTGTTTTTT. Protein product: CASSQDRGYEKLFF.

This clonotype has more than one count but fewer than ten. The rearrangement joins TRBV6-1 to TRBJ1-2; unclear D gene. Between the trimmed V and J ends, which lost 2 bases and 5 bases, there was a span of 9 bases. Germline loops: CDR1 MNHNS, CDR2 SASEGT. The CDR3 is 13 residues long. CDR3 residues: CASSETEGYGYTF. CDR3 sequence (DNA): TGTGCCAGCAGTGAAACAGAAGGGTATGGCTACACCTTC.

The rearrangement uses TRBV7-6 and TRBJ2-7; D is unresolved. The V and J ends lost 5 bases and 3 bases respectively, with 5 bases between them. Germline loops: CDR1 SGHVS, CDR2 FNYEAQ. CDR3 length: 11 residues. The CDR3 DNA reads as TGTGCCAGCAGCCCAGACTACGAGCAGTACTTC. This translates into CASSPDYEQYF.

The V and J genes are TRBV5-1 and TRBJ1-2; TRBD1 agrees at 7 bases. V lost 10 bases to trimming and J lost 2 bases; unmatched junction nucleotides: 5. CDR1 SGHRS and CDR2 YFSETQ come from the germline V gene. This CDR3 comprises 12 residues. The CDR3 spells CAGGTANYGYTF. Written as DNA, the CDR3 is TGCGCCGGAGGGACAGCCAACTATGGCTACACCTTC.

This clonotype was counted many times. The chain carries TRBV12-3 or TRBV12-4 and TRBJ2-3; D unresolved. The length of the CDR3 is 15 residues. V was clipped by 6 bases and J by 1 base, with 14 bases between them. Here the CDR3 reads CASSPTSWGTDTQYF. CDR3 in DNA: TGTGCCAGCAGCCCAACATCATGGGGCACAGATACGCAGTATTTT.

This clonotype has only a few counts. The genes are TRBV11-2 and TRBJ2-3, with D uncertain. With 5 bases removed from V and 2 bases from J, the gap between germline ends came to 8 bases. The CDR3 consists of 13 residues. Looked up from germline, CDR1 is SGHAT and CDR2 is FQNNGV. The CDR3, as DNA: TGTGCCAGCAGCCTTCCAGACACAGATACGCAGTATTTT. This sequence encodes CASSLPDTDTQYF.

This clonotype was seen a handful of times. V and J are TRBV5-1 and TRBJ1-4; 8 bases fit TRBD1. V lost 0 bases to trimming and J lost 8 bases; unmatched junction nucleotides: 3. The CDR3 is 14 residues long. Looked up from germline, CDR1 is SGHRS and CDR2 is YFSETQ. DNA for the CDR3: TGCGCCAGCAGCTTGGGGGACAGGCCAGAAAAACTGTTTTTT. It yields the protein CASSLGDRPEKLFF.

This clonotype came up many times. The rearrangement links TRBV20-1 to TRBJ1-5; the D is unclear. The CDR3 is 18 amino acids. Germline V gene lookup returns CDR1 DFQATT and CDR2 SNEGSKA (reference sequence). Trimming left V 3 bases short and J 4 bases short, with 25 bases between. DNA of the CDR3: TGCAGTGCTAGGGGAGGGTCGACGTTGACGTATGGAAATCAGCCCCAGCATTTT. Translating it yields CSARGGSTLTYGNQPQHF.

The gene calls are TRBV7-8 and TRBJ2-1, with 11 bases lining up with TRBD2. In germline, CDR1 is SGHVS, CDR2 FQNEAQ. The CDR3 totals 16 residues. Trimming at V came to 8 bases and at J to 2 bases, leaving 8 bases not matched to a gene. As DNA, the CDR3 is TGTGCCAGCCTCCCGGGACTAGCGGCGACCTACAATGAGCAGTTCTTC. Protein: CASLPGLAATYNEQFF.

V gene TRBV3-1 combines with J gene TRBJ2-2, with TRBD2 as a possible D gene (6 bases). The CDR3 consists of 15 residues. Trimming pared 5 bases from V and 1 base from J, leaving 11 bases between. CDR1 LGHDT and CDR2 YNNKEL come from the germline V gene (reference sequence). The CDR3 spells CASSYLAMNTGELFF. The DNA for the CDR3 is TGTGCCAGCAGCTATCTAGCGATGAACACCGGGGAGCTGTTTTTT.

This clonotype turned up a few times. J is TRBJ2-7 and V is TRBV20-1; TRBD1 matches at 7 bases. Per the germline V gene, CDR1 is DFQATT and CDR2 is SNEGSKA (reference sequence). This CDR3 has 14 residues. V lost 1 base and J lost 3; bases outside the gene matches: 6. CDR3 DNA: TGCAGTGCTAGAGCAGACAGGGCGCTCTACGAGCAGTACTTC. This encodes CSARADRALYEQYF.

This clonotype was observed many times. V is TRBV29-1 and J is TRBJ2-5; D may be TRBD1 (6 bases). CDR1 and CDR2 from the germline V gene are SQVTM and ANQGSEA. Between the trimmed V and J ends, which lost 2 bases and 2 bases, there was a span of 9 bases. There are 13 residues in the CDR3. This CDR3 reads CSVERQEQETQYF. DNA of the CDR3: TGCAGCGTTGAAAGACAGGAGCAAGAGACCCAGTACTTC.

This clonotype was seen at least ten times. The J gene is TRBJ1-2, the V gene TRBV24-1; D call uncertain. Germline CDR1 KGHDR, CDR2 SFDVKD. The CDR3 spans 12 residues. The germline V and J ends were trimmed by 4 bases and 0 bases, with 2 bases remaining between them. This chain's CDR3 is CATSDPNYGYTF. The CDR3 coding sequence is TGTGCCACCAGTGACCCTAACTATGGCTACACCTTC.

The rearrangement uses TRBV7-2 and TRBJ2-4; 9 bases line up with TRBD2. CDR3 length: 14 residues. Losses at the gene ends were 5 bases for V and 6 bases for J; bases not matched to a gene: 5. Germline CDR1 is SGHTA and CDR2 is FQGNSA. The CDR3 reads CASSPWTSANIQYF. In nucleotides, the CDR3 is TGTGCCAGCAGCCCCTGGACTAGCGCAAACATTCAGTACTTC. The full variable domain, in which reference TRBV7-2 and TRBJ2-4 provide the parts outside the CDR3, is GAGVSQSPSNKVTEKGKDVELRCDPISGHTALYWYRQSLGQGLEFLIYFQGNSAPDKSGLPSDRFSAERTGGSVSTLTIQRTQQEDSAVYLCASSPWTSANIQYFGAGTRLSVL.

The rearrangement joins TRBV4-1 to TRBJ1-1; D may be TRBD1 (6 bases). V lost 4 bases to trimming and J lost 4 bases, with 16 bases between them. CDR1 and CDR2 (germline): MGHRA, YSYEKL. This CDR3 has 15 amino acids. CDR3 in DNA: TGCGCCAGCAGCCCGTTGCCTACAGGGACCACTGAAGCTTTCTTT. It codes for CASSPLPTGTTEAFF.

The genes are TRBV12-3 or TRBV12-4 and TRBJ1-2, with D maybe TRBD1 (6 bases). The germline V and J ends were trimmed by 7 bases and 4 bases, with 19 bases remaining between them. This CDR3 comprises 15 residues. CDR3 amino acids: CASNPGGQGSYGYTF. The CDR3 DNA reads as TGTGCCAGCAACCCCGGGGGGCAGGGGAGCTATGGCTACACCTTC.

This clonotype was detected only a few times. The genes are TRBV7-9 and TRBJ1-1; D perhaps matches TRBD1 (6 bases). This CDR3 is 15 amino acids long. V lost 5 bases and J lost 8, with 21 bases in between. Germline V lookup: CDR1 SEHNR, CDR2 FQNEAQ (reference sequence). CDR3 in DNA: TGTGCCAGCAGCCCCGGGTTGGGGGCTTTGGTGGAAGCTTTCTTT. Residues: CASSPGLGALVEAFF. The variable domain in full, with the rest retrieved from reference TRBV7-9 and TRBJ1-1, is DTGVSQNPRHKITKRGQNVTFRCDPISEHNRLYWYRQTLGQGPEFLTYFQNEAQLEKSRLLSDRFSAERPKGSFSTLEIQRTEQGDSAMYLCASSPGLGALVEAFFGQGTRLTVV.

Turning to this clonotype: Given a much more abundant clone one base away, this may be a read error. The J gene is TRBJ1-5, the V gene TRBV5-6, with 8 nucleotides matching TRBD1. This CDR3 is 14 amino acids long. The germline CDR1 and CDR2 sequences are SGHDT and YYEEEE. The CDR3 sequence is CSSSSGTGWQPQHF. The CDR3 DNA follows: TGTTCCAGCAGCTCGGGGACAGGTTGGCAGCCCCAGCATTTT.

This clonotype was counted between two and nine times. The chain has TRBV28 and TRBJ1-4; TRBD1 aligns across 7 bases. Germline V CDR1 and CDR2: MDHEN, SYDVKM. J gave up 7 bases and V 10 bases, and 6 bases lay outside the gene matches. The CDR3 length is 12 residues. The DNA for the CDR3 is TGTGCCACTAGACAGGGATCTGAAAAACTGTTTTTT. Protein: CATRQGSEKLFF.

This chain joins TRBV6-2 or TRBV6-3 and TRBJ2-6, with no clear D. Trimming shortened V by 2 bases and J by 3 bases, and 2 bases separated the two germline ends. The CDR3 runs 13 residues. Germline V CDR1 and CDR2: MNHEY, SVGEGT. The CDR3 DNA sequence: TGTGCCAGCAGTTACATTGGGGCCAACGTCCTGACTTTC. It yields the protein CASSYIGANVLTF.

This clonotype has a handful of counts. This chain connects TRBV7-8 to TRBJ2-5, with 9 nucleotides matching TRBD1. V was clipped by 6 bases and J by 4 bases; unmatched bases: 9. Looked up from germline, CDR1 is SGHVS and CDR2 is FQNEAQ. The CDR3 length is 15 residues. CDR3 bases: TGTGCCAGCAGACCCGGGACAGGGTACCCAGAGACCCAGTACTTC. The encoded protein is CASRPGTGYPETQYF.

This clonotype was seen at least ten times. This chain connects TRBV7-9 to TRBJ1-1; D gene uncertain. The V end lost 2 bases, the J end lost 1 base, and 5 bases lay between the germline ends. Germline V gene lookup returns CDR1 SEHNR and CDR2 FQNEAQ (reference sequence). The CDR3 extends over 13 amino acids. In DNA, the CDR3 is TGTGCCAGCAGCTTAATACAGAACACTGAAGCTTTCTTT. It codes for CASSLIQNTEAFF.

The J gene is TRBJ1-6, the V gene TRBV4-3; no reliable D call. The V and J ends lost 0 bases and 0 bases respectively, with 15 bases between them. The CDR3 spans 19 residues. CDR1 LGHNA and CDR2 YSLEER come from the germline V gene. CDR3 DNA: TGCGCCAGCAGCCAAGATCCCCCAGGACGGAGCTCCTATAATTCACCCCTCCACTTT. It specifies CASSQDPPGRSSYNSPLHF.

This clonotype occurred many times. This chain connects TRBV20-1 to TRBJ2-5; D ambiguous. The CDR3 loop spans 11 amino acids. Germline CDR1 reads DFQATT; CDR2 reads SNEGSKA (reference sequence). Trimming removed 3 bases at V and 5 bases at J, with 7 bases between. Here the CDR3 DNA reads TGCAGTGCTAGTTACCTGGAGACCCAGTACTTC. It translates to CSASYLETQYF.